This T cell receptor (beta chain) was profiled in a study of response to subunit inactivated influenza vaccine. A word on this clonotype: The junction does not match germline at one end; this may be a read error.

TCRdb redid the calling of the RT-PCR reads with MiXCR, one entry per CDR3 protein. The sample holds just under 550,000 distinct CDR3 sequences; roughly a quarter are singletons and the top ten take around 2.8%. Germline V gene sequence: CDR1 SGHRS, CDR2 YFSETQ. The CDR3 spans 16 residues. These records were also assigned to another study, of T cells expressing NK-cell markers. That source notes: Making the TCR beta cDNA relied on 5'RACE template switching with UMIs. Most of the eight sequenced donors tested HCMV-seropositive; one tested seronegative. Several donors showed dominant NKG2C+ clonotypes comprising about 1.0-7.5% of their CD8+ T cells. Clarity on HCMV specificity was lacking for the expanded NKG2C+ T cell clones.

This TCR came from a man in his forties or fifties who received an inactivated influenza vaccine. The chain carries TRBV5-1 and TRBJ1-4; TRBD1 matches at 10 bases. The material was CD4+ T cells sorted from PBMCs, obtained roughly 13 days after vaccination. CDR3 residues: CASSFSPGQGNEKLFF. The CDR3 DNA is TGCGCTAGCAGCTTTTCTCCGGGACAGGGGAATGAAAAACTGTTTTTT.